This TCR beta chain appears in the sequencing data of a study of T cells in Graves' hyperthyroidism and ophthalmopathy. Findings and caveats of the study: Blood shared most expanded thyroid clonotypes above 0.001.

The TCR beta CDR3 regions underwent amplification using RNA transcripts as the source. An initial round of RT-PCR targeting the TCR CDR3 relied on the HTBI primer set. TCRdb recomputed calls from the multiplex PCR reads with MiXCR, one row per CDR3 protein. The table has under 350,000 distinct CDR3 sequences, 15% to 20% seen once. Many counts were recorded for this clonotype. Its specificity is unknown. This CDR3 region has 18 residues. The trim removed 0 bases at V and 7 bases at J, leaving 16 bases unmatched. Germline CDR1 is GTSNPN and CDR2 is SVGIG (reference sequence). The clonotype comes from a woman aged 45-59 years with Graves' hyperthyroidism. The V and J genes are TRBV30 and TRBJ1-1, with TRBD1 matching 11 bases. What was sequenced was blood. In nucleotides, the CDR3 is TGTGCCTGGAGTGTACGCCCTTTCTGGACAGGGGGCAGGATTGAAGCTTTCTTT. This gives the protein CAWSVRPFWTGGRIEAFF.